This is a list of T cell receptor beta chains from one sample in a study of STAT5B mutations in CD4+ large granular lymphocyte leukemia. Sequenced by immunoSEQ multiplex PCR; TCRdb stores in-frame clones only, minus some. The sample carries around 2,100 clones, about 75% recorded once. The sequenced sample consisted of PBMCs. All receptors come from a woman aged 70 to 79 with CD4+ T-cell large granular lymphocyte leukemia. Each CDR3 is given with its conserved first and last residue. The D gene is left open where the match is weak. Clone size is shown for a subset of rows, as once, few, many or a class of expanded clone.

CDR3 protein	CDR3 DNA	D gene	J gene	V gene	clone size
CAISESGTDTQYF	TGTGCCATCAGTGAGTCTGGGACAGATACGCAGTATTTT	NA	TRBJ2-3	TRBV10-3	once
CASSQDMGVGGLGYTF	TGCGCCAGCAGCCAAGATATGGGGGTGGGCGGACTTGGCTACACCTTC	NA	TRBJ1-2	TRBV4-1	NA
CASSVRAGLNTGELFF	TGTGCCAGCAGCGTTAGAGCGGGACTGAACACCGGGGAGCTGTTTTTT	TRBD2	TRBJ2-2	TRBV9	NA
CASSQRTGRNSNSPLHF	TGTGCCAGTAGTCAACGGACAGGGCGAAACTCTAATTCACCCCTCCACTTT	TRBD1	TRBJ1-6	TRBV19	NA
CASTTPGATISYGYTF	TGTGCCAGCACCACTCCGGGGGCTACTATATCCTATGGCTACACCTTC	NA	TRBJ1-2	TRBV5-4	NA
CAAGTGDSNQPQHF	TGTGCCGCCGGGACAGGGGATAGCAATCAGCCCCAGCATTTT	TRBD1	TRBJ1-5	TRBV10-3	NA
CASSPEGGLYNEQFF	TGTGCTAGCAGCCCCGAGGGGGGACTCTACAATGAGCAGTTCTTC	NA	TRBJ2-1	TRBV7-7	NA
CASGLPAAYEQYF	TGTGCTAGTGGTTTGCCGGCCGCCTACGAGCAGTACTTC	NA	TRBJ2-7	TRBV12-5	NA
CASSYSRGYGYTF	TGTGCCAGCAGTTACTCCCGGGGCTATGGCTACACCTTC	NA	TRBJ1-2	TRBV6-5	NA
CASSLGGGSYSPLHF	TGTGCCAGCAGCTTAGGCGGGGGTAGTTATTCACCCCTCCACTTT	NA	TRBJ1-6	TRBV11-2	few
CASSDEAGGRTDTQYF	TGTGCCAGCAGTGACGAGGCGGGGGGCCGTACAGATACGCAGTATTTT	TRBD2	TRBJ2-3	TRBV6-4	NA
CASSGRAGDGYTF	TGTGCCAGCAGTGGCAGGGCGGGGGATGGCTACACCTTC	NA	TRBJ1-2	TRBV2	few
CASSPGIGRGNNEQFF	TGTGCCAGCAGCCCGGGTATCGGAAGAGGTAACAATGAGCAGTTCTTC	NA	TRBJ2-1	TRBV7-9	NA
CASSLLTGAGNTIYF	TGCGCCAGCAGCTTGTTGACCGGGGCTGGAAACACCATATATTTT	NA	TRBJ1-3	TRBV5-1	NA
CASSLYQGGTEAFF	TGTGCCAGCAGCTTATACCAGGGGGGAACTGAAGCTTTCTTT	TRBD1	TRBJ1-1	TRBV7-2	NA
CASSPTGIHMNTEAFF	TGTGCCAGCAGCCCCACCGGGATCCACATGAACACTGAAGCTTTCTTT	NA	TRBJ1-1	TRBV7-2	NA
CASSRSGSGTDTQYF	TGTGCCAGCAGTCGAAGCGGGAGCGGCACAGATACGCAGTATTTT	TRBD2	TRBJ2-3	TRBV28	NA
CASNSGRATEAFF	TGTGCCAGCAATTCGGGCAGGGCTACTGAAGCTTTCTTT	NA	TRBJ1-1	TRBV2	NA
CASSTGLAQGGELFF	TGCGCCAGCAGCACGGGACTAGCTCAAGGCGGGGAGCTGTTTTTT	TRBD2	TRBJ2-2	TRBV5-1	NA
CASSPLAGVSGELFF	TGTGCCAGCAGCCCATTAGCGGGAGTCTCCGGGGAGCTGTTTTTT	TRBD2	TRBJ2-2	TRBV7-9	NA
CASSEGAANTEAFF	TGTGCCAGCAGTGAAGGGGCAGCGAACACTGAAGCTTTCTTT	NA	TRBJ1-1	TRBV6-1	NA
CASSVGGAGRDIQYF	TGTGCCAGCAGCGTGGGGGGGGCAGGGAGGGACATTCAGTACTTC	NA	TRBJ2-4	TRBV9	few
CASSIPDFLEAFF	TGTGCCAGTAGTATTCCAGATTTTCTTGAAGCTTTCTTT	NA	TRBJ1-1	TRBV19	NA
CASSLFDSPKGYTF	TGTGCCAGTAGCCTGTTCGACTCCCCCAAGGGCTACACCTTC	NA	TRBJ1-2	TRBV19	NA
CAISDGQGQETQYF	TGTGCCATCAGTGACGGACAGGGCCAAGAGACCCAGTACTTC	TRBD1	TRBJ2-5	TRBV10-3	NA
CASKETAGSVLDGYTF	TGTGCCAGCAAAGAGACAGCCGGGAGTGTACTTGATGGCTACACCTTC	NA	TRBJ1-2	TRBV6-4	NA
CASSVDSLTQSRANVLTF	TGTGCCAGCAGTGTAGATAGCTTGACACAAAGTCGGGCCAACGTCCTGACTTTC	NA	TRBJ2-6	TRBV28	NA
CASSPMGTSGGQLSYNEQFF	TGTGCCAGCAGCCCTATGGGGACTAGCGGGGGCCAACTCTCCTACAATGAGCAGTTCTTC	TRBD2	TRBJ2-1	TRBV4-2	once
CASSLGGAGGELFF	TGCGCCAGCAGCCTCGGGGGGGCTGGTGGGGAGCTGTTTTTT	TRBD2	TRBJ2-2	TRBV4-1	few
CASSYRKGQTYTEAFF	TGTGCCAGCAGTTACCGAAAGGGACAGACCTACACTGAAGCTTTCTTT	TRBD1	TRBJ1-1	TRBV13	NA
CASSQLQGAGEQFF	TGTGCCAGCAGCCAGCTCCAGGGGGCGGGTGAGCAGTTCTTC	TRBD1	TRBJ2-1	TRBV7-8	NA
CATGLEANTEAFF	TGTGCCACCGGGCTCGAAGCTAACACTGAAGCTTTCTTT	NA	TRBJ1-1	TRBV15	few
CASSPPARRGPSYEQYF	TGTGCCAGCAGCCCGCCCGCCAGGAGGGGCCCTTCCTACGAGCAGTACTTC	NA	TRBJ2-7	TRBV13	NA
CASSYSTGTSNEQFF	TGTGCCAGCAGTTACTCGACCGGGACTAGCAATGAGCAGTTCTTC	TRBD2	TRBJ2-1	TRBV6-5	NA
CASSEGLAGAETQYF	TGTGCCAGCAGTGAAGGGCTAGCGGGGGCAGAGACCCAGTACTTC	TRBD2	TRBJ2-5	TRBV2	NA
CSVGPQDTQYF	TGCAGTGTGGGCCCCCAAGATACGCAGTATTTT	NA	TRBJ2-3	TRBV20-1	NA
CASSFPGAEQYF	TGCGCCAGCAGCTTCCCGGGCGCCGAGCAGTACTTC	NA	TRBJ2-7	TRBV5-1	few
CASSLVGVTEAFF	TGTGCCAGCAGCCTGGTGGGTGTCACTGAAGCTTTCTTT	NA	TRBJ1-1	TRBV11-2	NA
CASSGGLNTEAFF	TGTGCCAGCAGCGGCGGATTGAACACTGAAGCTTTCTTT	NA	TRBJ1-1	TRBV9	few
CASSLDRGQPQHF	TGTGCCAGCAGCTTGGACAGGGGGCAGCCCCAGCATTTT	TRBD1	TRBJ1-5	TRBV7-8	NA
CASNRQGGEQYF	TGTGCCAGCAATAGACAGGGCGGCGAGCAGTACTTC	TRBD1	TRBJ2-7	TRBV6-1	NA
CASSSKGGLIPYEQFF	TGTGCCAGCAGCTCCAAGGGGGGGCTAATTCCCTATGAGCAGTTCTTC	NA	TRBJ2-1	TRBV11-3	NA
CASSGDIGTAYEQYF	TGTGCCAGCAGTGGAGACATCGGGACAGCCTACGAGCAGTACTTC	TRBD1	TRBJ2-7	TRBV2	few
CASRGSGGITDTQYF	TGTGCCAGCAGGGGTAGCGGGGGAATCACAGATACGCAGTATTTT	TRBD2	TRBJ2-3	TRBV6-1	once
CASSAWGTVSYEQYF	TGTGCCAGCAGTGCCTGGGGGACAGTCTCCTACGAGCAGTACTTC	TRBD1	TRBJ2-7	TRBV6-1	NA
CASSGKDRGRLPRTF	TGTGCCAGCAGCGGAAAGGACAGGGGACGCCTCCCTCGCACCTTC	TRBD1	TRBJ1-2	TRBV5-6	NA
CASSMLGDSRINPQHF	TGTGCCAGTAGTATGTTAGGGGACAGTAGAATCAATCCCCAGCATTTT	TRBD1	TRBJ1-5	TRBV19	NA
CASGGQPSSPTEAFF	TGTGCCAGCGGGGGACAGCCATCCTCCCCCACTGAAGCTTTCTTT	TRBD1	TRBJ1-1	TRBV7-9	NA
CATSRGRETNNEQFF	TGTGCCACCAGCAGAGGCAGGGAGACTAACAATGAGCAGTTCTTC	NA	TRBJ2-1	TRBV15	NA
CASSSTSAGREQYF	TGTGCCAGCAGCTCGACTAGCGCTGGGCGCGAGCAGTACTTC	TRBD2	TRBJ2-7	TRBV5-4	NA
CASSSGAQNYGYTF	TGTGCCAGCAGCTCAGGGGCACAAAACTATGGCTACACCTTC	NA	TRBJ1-2	TRBV13	NA
CASDPTGSYNEQFF	TGCGCCAGCGATCCCACAGGATCCTACAATGAGCAGTTCTTC	NA	TRBJ2-1	TRBV5-1	NA
CASSQVTGIYEAFF	TGCGCCAGCAGCCAAGTCACAGGGATTTATGAAGCTTTCTTT	NA	TRBJ1-1	TRBV4-3	NA
CASSFKGTPVDYDRQYF	TGTGCCAGCAGCTTTAAGGGGACCCCGGTCGACTACGATCGGCAGTACTTC	NA	TRBJ2-7	TRBV7-8	once